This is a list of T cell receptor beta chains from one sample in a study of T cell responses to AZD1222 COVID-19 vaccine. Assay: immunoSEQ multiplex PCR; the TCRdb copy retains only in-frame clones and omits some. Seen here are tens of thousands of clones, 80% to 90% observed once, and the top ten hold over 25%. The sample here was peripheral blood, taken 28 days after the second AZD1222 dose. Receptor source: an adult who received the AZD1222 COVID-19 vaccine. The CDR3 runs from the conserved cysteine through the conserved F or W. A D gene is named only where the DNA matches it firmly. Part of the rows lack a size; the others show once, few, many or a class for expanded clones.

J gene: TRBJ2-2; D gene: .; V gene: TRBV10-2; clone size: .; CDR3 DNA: TGCGCCAGCAGCCCCGGGGTCGGGGAGCTGTTTTTT; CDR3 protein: CASSPGVGELFF
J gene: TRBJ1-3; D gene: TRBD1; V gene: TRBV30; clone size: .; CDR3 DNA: TGTGCCTGGAGGGGGACAGGGTTTGGAAACACCATATATTTT; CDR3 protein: CAWRGTGFGNTIYF
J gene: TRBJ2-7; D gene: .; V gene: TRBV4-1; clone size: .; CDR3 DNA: TGCGCCAGCAGCCAAGAGGGGGGCGAGGGCTACGAGCAGTACTTC; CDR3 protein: CASSQEGGEGYEQYF
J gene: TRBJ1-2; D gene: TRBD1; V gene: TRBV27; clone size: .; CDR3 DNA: TGTGCCAGCAGTCTAGACAGGGGTTCCAACTATGGCTACACCTTC; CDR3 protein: CASSLDRGSNYGYTF
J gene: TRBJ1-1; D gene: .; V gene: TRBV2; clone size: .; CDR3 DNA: TGTGCCAGCAGCCCGACAGGGAACACTGAAGCTTTCTTT; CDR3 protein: CASSPTGNTEAFF
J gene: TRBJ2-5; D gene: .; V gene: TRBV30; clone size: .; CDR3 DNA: TGTGCCTGGAGGGGGGGCCCCGAAGAGACCCAGTACTTC; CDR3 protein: CAWRGGPEETQYF
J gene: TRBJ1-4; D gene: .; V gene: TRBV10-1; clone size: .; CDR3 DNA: TGCGCCAGCTCTCCGGGAGAGGGGGGAAAACTGTTTTTT; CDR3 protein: CASSPGEGGKLFF
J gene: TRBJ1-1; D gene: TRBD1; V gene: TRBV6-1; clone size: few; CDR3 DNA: TGTGCCAGCAGTGAGGACAGGAGAGAAACTGAAGCTTTCTTT; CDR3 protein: CASSEDRRETEAFF
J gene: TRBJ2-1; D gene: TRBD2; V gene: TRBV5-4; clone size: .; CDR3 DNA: TGTGCCAGCAGCCAATTAGCGGGAGAGATTGGCAATGAGCAGTTCTTC; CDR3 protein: CASSQLAGEIGNEQFF
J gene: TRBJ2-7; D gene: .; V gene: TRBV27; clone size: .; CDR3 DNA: TGTGCCAGCAGTTTATTCGGGTACGAGCAGTACTTC; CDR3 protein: CASSLFGYEQYF
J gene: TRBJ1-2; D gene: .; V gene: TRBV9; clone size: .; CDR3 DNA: TGTGCCAGCAGCGCCAGGGTACCGGGCAACTATGGCTACACCTTC; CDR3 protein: CASSARVPGNYGYTF
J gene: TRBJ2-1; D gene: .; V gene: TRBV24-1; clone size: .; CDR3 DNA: TGTGCCACCTGGGTCAATGAGCAGTTCTTC; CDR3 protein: CATWVNEQFF
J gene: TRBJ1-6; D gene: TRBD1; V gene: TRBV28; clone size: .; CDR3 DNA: TGTGCCAGCAGTTACTCGGGACAGGGGACTTCACCCCTCCACTTT; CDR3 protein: CASSYSGQGTSPLHF
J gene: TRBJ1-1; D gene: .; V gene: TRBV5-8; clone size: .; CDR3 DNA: TGTGCCAGGACCGGGGTCCTATCGAACACTGAAGCTTTCTTT; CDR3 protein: CARTGVLSNTEAFF
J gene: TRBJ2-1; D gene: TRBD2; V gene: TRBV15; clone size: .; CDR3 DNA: TGTGCCACCAGCGCCCCGACTAGCGGGAGTCTCGATGAGCAGTTCTTC; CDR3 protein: CATSAPTSGSLDEQFF
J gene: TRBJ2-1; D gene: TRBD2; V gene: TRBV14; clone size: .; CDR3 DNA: TGTGCCAGCAGTAAGCCGGGACTAGTCTACAATGAGCAGTTCTTC; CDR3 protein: CASSKPGLVYNEQFF
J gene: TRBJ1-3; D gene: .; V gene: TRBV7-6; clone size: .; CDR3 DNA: TGTGCCAGCAGTAATAGACGGGGCTCAGGAGAGAACACCATATATTTT; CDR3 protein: CASSNRRGSGENTIYF
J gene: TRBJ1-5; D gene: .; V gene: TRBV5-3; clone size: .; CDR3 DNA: TGTGCCAGAAGGTGCAAAAAGGAGGGCAATCAGCCCCAGCATTTT; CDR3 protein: CARRCKKEGNQPQHF
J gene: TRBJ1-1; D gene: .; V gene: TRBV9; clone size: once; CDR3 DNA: TGTGCCAGCAGCGTTTTGGGAAGAGAAGCTTTCTTT; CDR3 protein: CASSVLGREAFF
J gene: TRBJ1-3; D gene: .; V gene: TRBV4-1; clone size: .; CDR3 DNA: TGCGCCAGCAGCCCCGGTACTACCCGGTTCTCTGGAAACACCATATATTTT; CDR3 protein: CASSPGTTRFSGNTIYF
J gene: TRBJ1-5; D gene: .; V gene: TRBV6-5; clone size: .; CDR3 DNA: TGTGCCAGCAGTTACTCGGGGACGCTTGGCAATCAGCCCCAGCATTTT; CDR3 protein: CASSYSGTLGNQPQHF
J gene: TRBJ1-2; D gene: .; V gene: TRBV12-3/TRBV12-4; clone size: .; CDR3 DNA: TGTGCCAGCAGCCCCGGGACACTGGTCTACACCTTC; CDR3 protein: CASSPGTLVYTF
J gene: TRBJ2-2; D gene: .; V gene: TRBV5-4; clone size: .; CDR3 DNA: TGTGCCAGCAGCCTCACCCTAGCGAACACCGGGGAGCTGTTTTTT; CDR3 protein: CASSLTLANTGELFF
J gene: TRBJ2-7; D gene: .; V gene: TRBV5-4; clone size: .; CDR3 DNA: TGTGCCAGCAGCCCGGGACGTGCGGGTTCCTACGAGCAGTACTTC; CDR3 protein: CASSPGRAGSYEQYF
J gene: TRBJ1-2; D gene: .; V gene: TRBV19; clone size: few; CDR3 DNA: TGTGCCAGTAGTCCCCGGACGGGCTATGGCTACACCTTC; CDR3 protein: CASSPRTGYGYTF
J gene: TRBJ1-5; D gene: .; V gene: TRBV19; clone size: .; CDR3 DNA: TGTGCCAGTAGGACACTCCATACCGAGGTACAGCCCCAGCATTTT; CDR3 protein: CASRTLHTEVQPQHF
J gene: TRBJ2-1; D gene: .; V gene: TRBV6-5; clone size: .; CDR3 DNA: TGTGCCAGCAGGGGGACGACGACCTACACCAATGAGCAGTTCTTC; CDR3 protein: CASRGTTTYTNEQFF
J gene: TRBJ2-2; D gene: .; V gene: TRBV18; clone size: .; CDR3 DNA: TGTGCCAGCTCACCCGGACAGCAAACCGGGGAGCTGTTTTTT; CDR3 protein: CASSPGQQTGELFF
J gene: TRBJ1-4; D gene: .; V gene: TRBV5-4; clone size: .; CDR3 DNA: TGTGCCAGCAGCCGGGACGGGGGGGGCACTAATGAAAAACTGTTTTTT; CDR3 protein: CASSRDGGGTNEKLFF
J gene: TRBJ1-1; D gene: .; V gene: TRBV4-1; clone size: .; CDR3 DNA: TGCGCCAGCAGCCAAGGGGACCCCAGAGCTTTCTTT; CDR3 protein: CASSQGDPRAFF
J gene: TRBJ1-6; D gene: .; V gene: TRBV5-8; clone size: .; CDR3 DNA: TGTGCCAGCAGCCCTTATAATTCACCCCTCCACTTT; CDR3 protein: CASSPYNSPLHF
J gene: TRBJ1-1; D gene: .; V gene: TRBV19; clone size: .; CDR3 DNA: TGTGCCAGTAGTAACGACCCGACAGCTTCTTTGACTGAAGCTTTCTTT; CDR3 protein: CASSNDPTASLTEAFF
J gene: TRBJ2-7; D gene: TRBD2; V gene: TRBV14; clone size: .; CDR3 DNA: TGTGCCAGCAGCCAGGCTAGCGGCTACGAGCAGTACTTC; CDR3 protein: CASSQASGYEQYF
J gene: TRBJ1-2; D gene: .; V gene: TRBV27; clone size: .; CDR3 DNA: TGTGCCAGCAGTTTGGGGCCGGAGATCTATGGCTACACCTTC; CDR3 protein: CASSLGPEIYGYTF
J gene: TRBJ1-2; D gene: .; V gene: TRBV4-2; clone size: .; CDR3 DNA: TGTGCCAGCAGCCAAGGGCAGGGGACCTATGGCTACACCTTC; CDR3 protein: CASSQGQGTYGYTF
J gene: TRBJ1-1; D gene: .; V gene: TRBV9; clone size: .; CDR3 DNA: TGTGCCAGCAGCCCAAAAGGATGGGGGGCGAACACTGAAGCTTTCTTT; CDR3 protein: CASSPKGWGANTEAFF
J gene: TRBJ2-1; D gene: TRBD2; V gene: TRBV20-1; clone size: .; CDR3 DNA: TGCAGTGCTAGTCCCCTAACTAGCGGAGACTACAATGAGCAGTTCTTC; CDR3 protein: CSASPLTSGDYNEQFF
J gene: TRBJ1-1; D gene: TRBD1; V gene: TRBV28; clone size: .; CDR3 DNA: TGTGCCAGCAGTTTATACAGGGGGCGCACTGAAGCTTTCTTT; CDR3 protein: CASSLYRGRTEAFF
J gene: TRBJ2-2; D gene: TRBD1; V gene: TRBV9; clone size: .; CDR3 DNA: TGTGCCAGCAGCCCCAACAGGGGTTTACCCGGGGAGCTGTTTTTT; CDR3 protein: CASSPNRGLPGELFF
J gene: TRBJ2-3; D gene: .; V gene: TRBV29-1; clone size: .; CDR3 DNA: TGCAGCGTTGAAGGCGGCCGACTCTCTGTTGTAGATACGCAGTATTTT; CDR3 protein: CSVEGGRLSVVDTQYF
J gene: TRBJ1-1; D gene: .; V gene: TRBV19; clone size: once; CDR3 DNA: TGTGCCAGTAGCTTACAGGGCCTGAACACTGAAGCTTTCTTT; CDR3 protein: CASSLQGLNTEAFF
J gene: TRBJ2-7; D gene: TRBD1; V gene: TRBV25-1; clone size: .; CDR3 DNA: TGTGCCAGCAGGGGGACAGGGTCCCACTACGAGCAGTACTTC; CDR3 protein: CASRGTGSHYEQYF
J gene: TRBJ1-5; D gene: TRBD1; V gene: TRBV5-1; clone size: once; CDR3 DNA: TGCGCCAGCAGCCTACAGGGGGCAAGCAATCAGCCCCAGCATTTT; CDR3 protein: CASSLQGASNQPQHF
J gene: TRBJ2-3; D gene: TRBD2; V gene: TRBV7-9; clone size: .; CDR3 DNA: TGTGCCAGCAGCACACGGCGGGCTAGCGGGGTACCAAGGCGCACAGATACGCAGTATTTT; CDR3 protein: CASSTRRASGVPRRTDTQYF
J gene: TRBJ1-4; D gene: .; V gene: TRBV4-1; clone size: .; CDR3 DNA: TGCGCCAGCAAAACAGGGCACGGAACTAATGAAAAACTGTTTTTT; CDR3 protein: CASKTGHGTNEKLFF
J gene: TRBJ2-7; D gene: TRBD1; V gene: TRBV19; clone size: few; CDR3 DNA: TGTGCCAGTAGTCCGACCGGGACAGACCCCTACGAGCAGTACTTC; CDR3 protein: CASSPTGTDPYEQYF
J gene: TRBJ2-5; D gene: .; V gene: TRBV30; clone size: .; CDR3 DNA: TGTGCCTGGAGGGGTGGCCGGGGGACCCAGTACTTC; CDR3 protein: CAWRGGRGTQYF
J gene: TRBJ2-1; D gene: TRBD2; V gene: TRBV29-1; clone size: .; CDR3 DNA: TGCAGCGTTGCCTATAGCGGGGGACCCAATGAGCAGTTCTTC; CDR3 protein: CSVAYSGGPNEQFF
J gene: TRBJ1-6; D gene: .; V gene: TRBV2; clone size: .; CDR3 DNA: TGTGCCAGCGGGAATAATTCACCCCTCCACTTT; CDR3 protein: CASGNNSPLHF
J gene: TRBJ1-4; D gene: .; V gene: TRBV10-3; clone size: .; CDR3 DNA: TGTGCCATCAGTGACCTGGGACGGCCTTCCATGGAAAAACTGTTTTTT; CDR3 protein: CAISDLGRPSMEKLFF
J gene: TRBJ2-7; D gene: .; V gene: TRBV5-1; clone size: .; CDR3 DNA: TGCGCCAGCAGCTTGGGGACTCTCCCCTACGAGCAGTACTTC; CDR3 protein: CASSLGTLPYEQYF
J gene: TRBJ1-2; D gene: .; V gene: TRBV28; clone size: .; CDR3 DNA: TGTGCCAGCAGCACGGGACAACTCTATGGCTACACCTTC; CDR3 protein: CASSTGQLYGYTF
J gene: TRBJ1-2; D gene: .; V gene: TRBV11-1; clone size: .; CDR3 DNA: TGTGCCAGCAGCCGAGATTCCGGGACGGCCTATGGCTACACCTTC; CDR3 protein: CASSRDSGTAYGYTF